The sequence of this TCR beta chain was determined in a study (TCRdb year 2016). CDR1 SGHRS and CDR2 YFSETQ are derived from the germline V gene. The CDR3 goes from the cysteine to the phenylalanine over 17 residues. Here the CDR3 DNA is all that survives: 51 bases in frame from base 1. The germline V end is reduced by 0 bases and the J end by 4 bases; junction bases left unmatched: 9. The table lists this clonotype with a few counts. Its antigen remains undetermined. Base qualities are missing; no much larger clone stands one base away. Library construction relied on RT-PCR. This sample was sequenced with an Illumina MiSeq. TCRdb reran the public reads through fastp at Q25 and MiXCR, keeping productive beta chains. All rows with the same CDR3 protein become a single entry with the most common DNA and genes. This sample comprises approximately 720,000 distinct CDR3 sequences, 12% to 15% of them detected only once. The top ten clones comprise roughly 3.6% of the sample.

The V and J segments used are TRBV5-1 and TRBJ2-5, and 10 bases in between align with TRBD2. This clonotype originated in a female donor in good health, serving as a healthy control. Sequencing was carried out using memory CD4+ T cells from blood. The sequenced DNA is TGCGCCAGCAGCTTGGGAGCCTCTAGCGGGAGCATAGAGACCCAGTACTTC. Translated, it reads CASSLGASSGSIETQYF.